This TCR beta chain originates from a study of shared clonotypes between healthy human individuals. General study points: Owing to a small donor count, the genetic and exposure-history diversity represented was limited.

This clone was observed a handful of times. Its specificity is not known. The germline V gene encodes CDR1 LGHNA and CDR2 YNFKEQ. With 1 base clipped from V and 1 base from J, the junction kept 5 bases outside the gene matches. CDR3 size: 17 residues. Data came from immunoSEQ multiplex PCR; TCRdb stores just in-frame clones and leaves some out. The sample holds 450,000 to 500,000 clones; 75% to 85% are singletons and the top ten take approximately 12%. This TCR came from a woman in her forties in good health. Some clones in this sample may be carry-over from other donors' samples. This sequence joins TRBV4-2 and TRBJ2-3, with 10 bases matching TRBD2. Sequenced input: PBMCs. The CDR3 is CASSQGLAGAGTDTQYF. DNA of the CDR3: TGTGCCAGCAGCCAAGGCCTAGCGGGAGCCGGCACAGATACGCAGTATTTT.